Below, 15 T cell receptor beta chains from the same sample are listed, as sequenced in a study of blood T cell repertoires in COVID-19. Measured with immunoSEQ multiplex PCR; TCRdb has only the in-frame clones, and not every one. The sample includes around 170,000 clones, over 80% seen only once; the top ten take about an eighth. Sequencing was performed on peripheral blood. These receptors were collected from a man aged 65 to 79 who had recovered from COVID-19.

V gene TRBV7-9 combines with J gene TRBJ1-2; TRBD1 matches 10 bases. The CDR3 totals 14 residues. The V gene's germline CDR1 is SEHNR and CDR2 FQNEAQ (reference sequence). Trimming cost V 6 bases and J 7 bases; bases outside gene matches: 8. CDR3 amino acids: CASRHRQGARGYTF. CDR3 sequence (DNA): TGTGCCAGCAGACATAGACAGGGGGCTCGTGGCTACACCTTC.

The J gene is TRBJ1-2, the V gene TRBV9, with a tentative D call TRBD1 (6 bases). V lost 0 bases, J lost 5 bases, and 14 bases lay in between. The CDR3 covers 15 residues. The V gene's germline CDR1 is SGDLS and CDR2 YYNGEE. This CDR3 reads CASSVDQGRGYGYTF. The CDR3 nucleotides read TGTGCCAGCAGCGTAGATCAGGGTAGGGGGTATGGCTACACCTTC.

The chain joins TRBV25-1 to TRBJ1-6, with D maybe TRBD1 (6 bases). The CDR3 length is 13 residues. V lost 6 bases to trimming and J lost 9 bases, with 12 bases between them. Germline-derived CDR1 and CDR2 are MGHDK and SYGVNS. The CDR3 reads CASRAADSSPLHF. The CDR3 DNA follows: TGTGCCAGCAGGGCCGCGGACAGTTCACCCCTCCACTTT.

The chain has TRBV30 and TRBJ2-1; D uncertain. V was trimmed by 0 bases and J by 2 bases, leaving 14 bases between them. The CDR3 is 16 residues long. Germline V gene sequence: CDR1 GTSNPN, CDR2 SVGIG (reference sequence). The CDR3 region has the DNA TGTGCCTGGAGTGTACTGAGCACAGTCGCCTACAATGAGCAGTTCTTC. It encodes CAWSVLSTVAYNEQFF.

The chain links TRBV7-9 to TRBJ2-1, with TRBD1 matching over 11 bases. Germline loops: CDR1 SEHNR, CDR2 FQNEAQ (reference sequence). V gave up 5 bases and J gave up 7 bases; unmatched junction bases: 7. There are 15 residues in the CDR3. CDR3 sequence (DNA): TGTGCCAGCAGCCCCGGGACAGGGGGTGGGAATGAGCAGTTCTTC. Translation: CASSPGTGGGNEQFF.

This chain uses TRBV5-4 with TRBJ2-3; a weak D match, TRBD2 (7 bases). Deletions cut 6 bases from V and 5 bases from J, with 19 bases between. Germline V gene sequence: CDR1 SGHNT, CDR2 YYREEE (reference sequence). The CDR3 sequence is 15 residues long. The CDR3, as DNA: TGTGCCAGCACCCGTGGGGGGGCTGCGAGAGATACGCAGTATTTT. Translating gives CASTRGGAARDTQYF.

The V call is TRBV30, the J call TRBJ2-3; 14 nucleotides line up with TRBD2. Trimming cost V 1 base and J 6 bases; bases outside gene matches: 6. CDR3 length: 16 residues. The germline V gene encodes CDR1 GTSNPN and CDR2 SVGIG (reference sequence). DNA of the CDR3: TGTGCCTGGAGTGGGGGACTAGCGGGAGCTTCCGATACGCAGTATTTT. Its protein product is CAWSGGLAGASDTQYF.

V is TRBV20-1 and J is TRBJ2-1; D remains ambiguous. V was shortened by 3 bases and J by 6 bases, with 3 bases between the two germline ends. Per germline, CDR1 DFQATT and CDR2 SNEGSKA (reference sequence). The CDR3 loop spans 10 amino acids. This CDR3 reads CSASRNEQFF. The DNA of the CDR3 is TGCAGTGCTAGCCGCAATGAGCAGTTCTTC.

The chain couples TRBV18 to TRBJ2-7, with TRBD2 identical over 10 bases. The V gene's germline CDR1 is KGHSH and CDR2 LQKENI. This CDR3 is built from 19 residues. The trim removed 2 bases at V and 4 bases at J, leaving 17 bases unmatched. CDR3 bases: TGTGCCAGCTCACCAGTTCGGACTAGCGGTGCCCCCCCGCGATACGAGCAGTACTTC. Translation gives CASSPVRTSGAPPRYEQYF.

In the case of this clone: A much bigger clone sits one base away, suggesting this may be a read error. The V gene is TRBV6-5, the J gene TRBJ1-6; TRBD1 might be the D (6 bases). Germline CDR1 MNHEY, CDR2 SVGAGI. V lost 5 bases and J lost 6, with 11 bases in between. This CDR3 is built from 14 residues. Here the CDR3 reads CASSPDRINSPLHF. The CDR3 bases are TGTGCCAGCAGTCCGGACAGAATTAATTCACCCCTCCACTTT.

The V and J genes are TRBV9 and TRBJ2-1; 12 bases agree with TRBD2. The CDR3 loop spans 14 amino acids. The V gene end was trimmed by 2 bases and the J gene end by 10 bases; junction bases not matched to a gene: 4. The germline CDR1 and CDR2 sequences are SGDLS and YYNGEE. The CDR3 sequence is CASSVASGREEQFF. The CDR3, as DNA: TGTGCCAGCAGCGTGGCTAGCGGGAGGGAGGAGCAGTTCTTC.

The DNA of the CDR3 is TGTGCCAGCAGTGAAGGGGACAGACCCGGGGCCCAGCATTTT. Translating it yields CASSEGDRPGAQHF. This chain joins TRBV6-1 and TRBJ1-5, with TRBD1 matching over 7 bases. The CDR3 covers 14 residues. The V gene end was trimmed by 1 base and the J gene end by 11 bases; junction bases not matched to a gene: 8. Germline loops: CDR1 MNHNS, CDR2 SASEGT.

This chain connects TRBV19 to TRBJ2-1; TRBD2 agrees at 9 bases. The J segment lost 7 bases and the V segment lost 2 bases, leaving 0 bases of the junction unmatched. The CDR3 length is 13 residues. Germline CDR1 reads LNHDA; CDR2 reads SQIVND (reference sequence). This chain's CDR3 is CASSISGRNEQFF. The CDR3 coding sequence is TGTGCCAGTAGTATAAGCGGGAGGAATGAGCAGTTCTTC.

The chain uses TRBV7-2 and TRBJ2-2; D is ambiguous. Germline V gives CDR1 SGHTA, CDR2 FQGNSA. The CDR3 has 16 amino acids. Trimming left V 5 bases short and J 1 base short, with 14 bases between. The CDR3: CASSPKAPENTGELFF. DNA for the CDR3: TGTGCCAGCAGCCCCAAAGCACCCGAGAACACCGGGGAGCTGTTTTTT. The whole variable domain, remainder taken from reference TRBV7-2 and TRBJ2-2, is GAGVSQSPSNKVTEKGKDVELRCDPISGHTALYWYRQSLGQGLEFLIYFQGNSAPDKSGLPSDRFSAERTGGSVSTLTIQRTQQEDSAVYLCASSPKAPENTGELFFGEGSRLTVL.

The chain is built from TRBV28 and TRBJ1-6; D not certain. The CDR3 spans 12 residues. Deletions cut 4 bases from V and 9 bases from J, with 7 bases between. Looked up from germline, CDR1 is MDHEN and CDR2 is SYDVKM. This chain's CDR3 is CASSSPLSPLHF. CDR3 DNA sequence: TGTGCCAGCAGTTCCCCCCTTTCACCCCTCCACTTT. Looking up the rest from reference TRBV28 and TRBJ1-6 gives the full variable domain: DVKVTQSSRYLVKRTGEKVFLECVQDMDHENMFWYRQDPGLGLRLIYFSYDVKMKEKGDIPEGYSVSREKKERFSLILESASTNQTSMYLCASSSPLSPLHFGNGTRLTVT.